Shown below are 21 T cell receptor beta chains from a single sample sequenced in a study of identifying expanded T cells in peripheral blood. Some clones are missing from TCRdb's copy, which holds only in-frame ones; the method was immunoSEQ multiplex PCR. This sample has 100,000 to 150,000 clones, with 75% to 90% found just once. The sequenced material came from blood. The receptors shown here come from a person aged 18 to 75 in good health.

The chain joins TRBV7-9 to TRBJ2-5; D is unclear. The CDR3 length is 14 residues. The ends were cut back, 8 bases at V and 2 bases at J, with 15 bases in the middle. Germline-derived CDR1 and CDR2 are SEHNR and FQNEAQ (reference sequence). Here the CDR3 DNA reads TGTGCCAGCGGAAGACTCATCTTACAAGAGACCCAGTACTTC. It codes for CASGRLILQETQYF.

This chain uses TRBV7-9 with TRBJ1-2, with D perhaps TRBD1 (6 bases). The V gene's germline CDR1 is SEHNR and CDR2 FQNEAQ (reference sequence). The CDR3 loop spans 12 amino acids. V lost 4 bases and J lost 6, with 9 bases in between. Here the CDR3 reads CASSSRQDGYTF. The CDR3 nucleotides are TGTGCCAGCAGCTCACGACAGGATGGCTACACCTTC.

The chain couples TRBV27 to TRBJ2-3; 11 positions match TRBD2. Germline CDR1 and CDR2: MNHEY and SMNVEV (reference sequence). The ends lost 6 bases at V and 6 bases at J; junction bases unmatched: 5. The CDR3 sequence is 14 residues long. The CDR3 loop reads CASRNSGRGDTQYF. The CDR3 nucleotides read TGTGCCAGCAGGAATAGCGGGAGGGGTGATACGCAGTATTTT.

Note on this clone: Other DNA sequences in this sample translate to the same CDR3. This chain connects TRBV18 to TRBJ2-5; D remains unclear. The germline CDR1 and CDR2 sequences are KGHSH and LQKENI. The CDR3 length is 11 residues. Trimming stripped 3 bases from V and 5 bases from J, with 4 bases between. The CDR3, as DNA: TGTGCCAGCTCACCGGCTGAGACCCAGTACTTC. It codes for CASSPAETQYF.

A few counts support this clone. The CDR3 reads CASSPRDSNSPLHF. The CDR3 DNA follows: TGTGCCAGCAGTCCCCGGGACAGTAATTCACCCCTCCACTTT. The chain recombines TRBV6-6 with TRBJ1-6, with TRBD1 matching 7 bases. Germline CDR1 reads MNHNY; CDR2 reads SVGAGI (reference sequence). CDR3 length: 14 amino acids. After removal of 5 bases from V and 6 bases from J, the junction contained 4 bases not matched to a gene.

This chain uses TRBV9 with TRBJ1-4, with TRBD1 matching 8 bases. V shed 0 bases, J shed 2 bases, and the junction held 0 bases outside the gene matches. This CDR3 has 15 residues. Germline CDR1 reads SGDLS; CDR2 reads YYNGEE. In DNA form, the CDR3 reads TGTGCCAGCAGCGTAGGGACAGGGACTAATGAAAAACTGTTTTTT. The encoded protein is CASSVGTGTNEKLFF. Looking up the rest from reference TRBV9 and TRBJ1-4 gives the full variable domain: DSGVTQTPKHLITATGQRVTLRCSPRSGDLSVYWYQQSLDQGLQFLIQYYNGEERAKGNILERFSAQQFPDLHSELNLSSLELGDSALYFCASSVGTGTNEKLFFGSGTQLSVL.

The J gene is TRBJ1-1, the V gene TRBV25-1; unclear D gene. There are 11 residues in the CDR3. The germline V and J ends were trimmed by 3 bases and 1 base, with 0 bases remaining between them. CDR1 and CDR2 from the germline V gene are MGHDK and SYGVNS. The CDR3 is CASSENTEAFF. CDR3 DNA: TGTGCCAGCAGTGAGAACACTGAAGCTTTCTTT.

CDR3 amino acids: CASSLGGLAGLPYNEQFF. DNA for the CDR3: TGTGCCAGCAGCTTAGGCGGACTAGCGGGGCTACCATACAATGAGCAGTTCTTC. The chain couples TRBV2 to TRBJ2-1; 12 bases match TRBD2. After removal of 6 bases from V and 4 bases from J, the junction contained 13 bases not matched to a gene. CDR1 is SNHLY and CDR2 is FYNNEI in the germline V gene. The CDR3 is 18 amino acids. Variable domain in full (rest from reference TRBV2 and TRBJ2-1): EPEVTQTPSHQVTQMGQEVILRCVPISNHLYFYWYRQILGQKVEFLVSFYNNEISEKSEIFDDQFSVERPDGSNFTLKIRSTKLEDSAMYFCASSLGGLAGLPYNEQFFGPGTRLTVL.

J is TRBJ2-1 and V is TRBV25-1; D possibly matches TRBD1 or TRBD2 (5 bases each). With 3 bases removed from V and 5 bases from J, the gap between germline ends came to 20 bases. CDR3 length equals 17 residues. Germline V CDR1 and CDR2: MGHDK, SYGVNS. The CDR3 spells CASSDPSDWGGNNEQFF. The CDR3 coding sequence is TGTGCCAGCAGTGACCCTTCGGACTGGGGCGGAAACAATGAGCAGTTCTTC.

This clone was found a few times. The V and J genes are TRBV10-3 and TRBJ2-7, with 9 nucleotides matching TRBD2. Trimming took 1 base from V and 2 from J; bases not matched to a gene: 0. CDR3 size: 14 residues. Germline V CDR1 and CDR2: ENHRY, SYGVKD. The CDR3 reads CAISELAGAYEQYF. The CDR3 DNA reads TGTGCCATCAGTGAGTTAGCGGGAGCCTACGAGCAGTACTTC.

This chain connects TRBV2 to TRBJ2-7; D gene uncertain. V was cut by 3 bases and J by 3 bases, with 15 bases left in between. This CDR3 region has 15 residues. Germline CDR1 and CDR2: SNHLY and FYNNEI. The CDR3 DNA is TGTGCCAGCAGTGACCCCCCGACGACACACTACGAGCAGTACTTC. Amino acids: CASSDPPTTHYEQYF.

J is TRBJ2-3 and V is TRBV6-5; 9 bases match TRBD1. V gave up 8 bases and J gave up 3 bases; unmatched junction bases: 9. This CDR3 has 15 residues. Germline V gives CDR1 MNHEY, CDR2 SVGAGI. For the CDR3, the DNA is TGTGCCAGCGGACAGGGGCGGAGGGAGACAGATACGCAGTATTTT. Its translation: CASGQGRRETDTQYF.

V usage is TRBV5-1 and J usage is TRBJ1-2, with D maybe TRBD1 (5 bases). Germline loops: CDR1 SGHRS, CDR2 YFSETQ. The CDR3 has 13 residues. Trimming left V 2 bases short and J 8 bases short, with 13 bases between. The CDR3 loop is CASSFQGAEGYTF. CDR3 in DNA: TGCGCCAGCAGCTTCCAAGGGGCGGAGGGCTACACCTTC.

This chain uses TRBV5-6 with TRBJ2-5; tentative D call: TRBD1 (5 bases). This CDR3 spans 12 amino acids. Trimming took off 0 bases at V and 5 bases at J, with 5 bases between the two ends. Looked up from germline, CDR1 is SGHDT and CDR2 is YYEEEE. In DNA form, the CDR3 reads TGTGCCAGCAGCTTGGACAGGGAGACCCAGTACTTC. Translated: CASSLDRETQYF.

Regarding this clone: At one boundary the junction diverges from the germline segment, which might be a read error. The chain recombines TRBV28 with TRBJ2-7; 8 bases map to TRBD1. The CDR3 is 14 residues long. Per the germline V gene, CDR1 is MDHEN and CDR2 is SYDVKM. The CDR3 loop is CASSLWDRSYEQYF. CDR3 nucleotides: TGTGCCAGCAGTCTATGGGACAGGTCCTACGAGCAGTACTTC.

The J gene is TRBJ2-4, the V gene TRBV11-1, with no clear D. This CDR3 is built from 14 residues. Trimming removed 6 bases from V and 5 bases from J, with 14 bases in between. Germline CDR1 is SGHAT and CDR2 is FQDESV (reference sequence). The CDR3, as DNA: TGTGCCAGCAGTCCAAAATCTGCCCAAAACATTCAGTACTTC. This codes for CASSPKSAQNIQYF.

This clone was seen a few times. The rearrangement uses TRBV5-4 and TRBJ2-2; 9 bases align to TRBD1. There are 17 residues in the CDR3. With V trimmed by 0 bases and J by 6 bases, 9 bases remained unmatched. CDR1 and CDR2 (germline): SGHNT, YYREEE (reference sequence). CDR3 region: CASSLEGQGRRAGELFF. Written as DNA, the CDR3 is TGTGCCAGCAGCTTGGAGGGACAGGGCAGAAGGGCCGGGGAGCTGTTTTTT.

This clone was seen only once. The V gene is TRBV5-6, the J gene TRBJ2-4; 14 nucleotides match TRBD2. The germline CDR1 and CDR2 sequences are SGHDT and YYEEEE. J gave up 15 bases and V 6 bases, and 11 bases lay outside the gene matches. The CDR3 loop spans 14 amino acids. The CDR3 here is CASNLGLAGAPGYF. Written as DNA, the CDR3 is TGTGCCAGCAATCTGGGACTAGCGGGGGCCCCGGGGTACTTC.

V and J are TRBV7-6 and TRBJ1-2, with D hard to call. Per germline, CDR1 SGHVS and CDR2 FNYEAQ. The CDR3 totals 13 residues. V was pared by 4 bases and J by 2 bases, with 8 bases between. The CDR3 loop is CASSSQANYGYTF. In DNA form, the CDR3 reads TGTGCCAGCAGCTCCCAAGCGAACTATGGCTACACCTTC. Filled out from reference TRBV7-6 and TRBJ1-2, the complete variable domain reads GAGVSQSPRYKVTKRGQDVALRCDPISGHVSLYWYRQALGQGPEFLTYFNYEAQQDKSGLPNDRFSAERPEGSISTLTIQRTEQRDSAMYRCASSSQANYGYTFGSGTRLTVV.

The chain links TRBV5-1 to TRBJ2-7; D is perhaps TRBD1 (6 bases). This CDR3 has 12 residues. The germline V gene has CDR1 SGHRS and CDR2 YFSETQ. Between the trimmed V and J ends, which lost 1 base and 5 bases, there was a span of 7 bases. In DNA, the CDR3 is TGCGCCAGCAGCTTGCCAGGGGACGAGCAGTACTTC. Encoded protein: CASSLPGDEQYF.

V gene TRBV11-3 combines with J gene TRBJ2-1; the match to TRBD2 covers 8 bases. Germline-derived CDR1 and CDR2 are SGHNT and YENEEA. Germline trimming cut 4 bases from V and 13 bases from J; bases unmatched to any gene: 6. The CDR3 length is 12 residues. The CDR3 DNA sequence: TGTGCCAGCAGCTCAACTAGCGGACCTCAGTTCTTC. This encodes CASSSTSGPQFF.